The T cell receptor (beta chain) described here comes from a study of blood T cell repertoires in COVID-19. Study context: In each case, the material was cDNA or gDNA derived from T cells, B-cell-depleted T cells, or PBMCs.

Produced via immunoSEQ multiplex PCR; TCRdb's table is partial and in-frame only. The table shows 260,000 or so clones, with roughly 87% occurring only once. Participants were aged about 18 to 100 years from about two dozen US areas. Sequenced input: PBMCs or T cells enriched from blood (not recorded which). The origin of this receptor is a woman in her twenties or thirties with acute COVID-19.

CDR3: CASSLGDSPPREQYF. CDR3 nucleotides: TGTGCCAGCAGCTTGGGCGATAGTCCTCCCCGTGAGCAGTACTTC. V usage is TRBV13 and J usage is TRBJ2-7; D call uncertain. In germline, CDR1 is PRHDT, CDR2 FYEKMQ (reference sequence). The CDR3 is 15 residues long. V was shortened by 3 bases and J by 7 bases, with 19 bases between the two germline ends.